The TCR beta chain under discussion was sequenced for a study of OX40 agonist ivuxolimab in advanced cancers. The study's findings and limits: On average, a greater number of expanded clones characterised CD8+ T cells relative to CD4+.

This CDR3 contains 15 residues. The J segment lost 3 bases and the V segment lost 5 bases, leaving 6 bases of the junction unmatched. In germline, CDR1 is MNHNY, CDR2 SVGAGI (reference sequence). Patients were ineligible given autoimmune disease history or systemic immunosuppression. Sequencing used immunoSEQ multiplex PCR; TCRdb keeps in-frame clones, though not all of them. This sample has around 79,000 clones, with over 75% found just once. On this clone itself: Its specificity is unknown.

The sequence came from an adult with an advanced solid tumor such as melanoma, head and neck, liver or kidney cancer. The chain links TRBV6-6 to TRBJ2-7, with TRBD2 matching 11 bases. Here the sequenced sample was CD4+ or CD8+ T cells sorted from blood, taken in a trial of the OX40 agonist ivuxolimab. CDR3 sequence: CASSARLAGNYEQYF. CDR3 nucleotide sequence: TGTGCCAGCAGTGCCAGACTAGCGGGAAACTACGAGCAGTACTTC.